The T cell receptor beta chain described here comes from a study of T cells in Graves' hyperthyroidism and ophthalmopathy. Turning to the study itself: At the time of initial diagnosis and before any treatment, peripheral blood was collected.

Amplified TCR beta CDR3 regions came from RNA transcripts. HTBI primers were employed in a first-round RT-PCR of the TCR CDR3. One entry per CDR3 protein results from TCRdb running MiXCR on the multiplex PCR reads. Among around 250,000 distinct CDR3 sequences, over 15% were seen once, and the ten largest hold around 28%. Whole-study results and caveats: Most expanded thyroid clonotypes above 0.001 also appeared in blood. Prediction of ophthalmopathy progression came a median roughly 6.7 months pre-onset. By a 13 V-J model, ophthalmopathy was set apart from stable hyperthyroidism.

V shed 1 base, J shed 2 bases, and the junction held 7 bases outside the gene matches. Per the germline V gene, CDR1 is SEHNR and CDR2 is FQNEAQ (reference sequence). The CDR3 length is 17 residues. This clonotype came up many times. Its specificity is not known. Sequencing used blood. The J gene is TRBJ2-2, the V gene TRBV7-9, with 7 bases lining up with TRBD2. The TCR originated in a woman between 18 and 29 years old with Graves' ophthalmopathy. The DNA for the CDR3 is TGTGCCAGCAGCTTAGGGGCTAGCGGAGAAAACACCGGGGAGCTGTTTTTT. It codes for CASSLGASGENTGELFF.